This T cell receptor beta chain was found in a study of blood T cell repertoires in COVID-19. CDR1 is MNHEY, CDR2 SVGAGI, per germline. The CDR3 is 13 residues long. The V and J ends lost 5 bases and 3 bases respectively, with 8 bases between them. Libraries were prepared by immunoSEQ multiplex PCR; TCRdb keeps only in-frame clonotypes and omits some of them. This sample has 30,000 to 40,000 clones, with over 90% found just once. The clonotype was recovered from a male donor with active COVID-19. Sequencing was done on a sample of peripheral blood. The chain employs TRBV6-5 and TRBJ1-5; D is uncertain. As DNA, the CDR3 is TGTGCCAGCAGTCGAGACACCAATCAGCCCCAGCATTTT. Its translation: CASSRDTNQPQHF.